This T cell receptor beta chain emerged from a study of molecular identifiers for immune sequencing clone quantification. From the PCR reads, TCRdb called clonotypes with MiXCR, one entry per CDR3 protein. The table shows about 640,000 distinct CDR3 sequences, with about 20% occurring only once. Libraries from naive CD8 cells were generated from approximately 20,000 to 1,000,000 sorted cells (with 10%, 30% or 50% RNA). For naive CD8 T cells, sorting used the CD8+CD4-CCR7+CD45RA+ phenotype. The CDR3 has 19 residues. V trimming: 11 bases; J trimming: 1 base; junction bases outside the gene matches: 18. In germline, CDR1 is MNHEY, CDR2 SMNVEV (reference sequence).

The chain recombines TRBV27 with TRBJ2-1; 12 positions agree with TRBD1. Input material: naive CD8+ T cells from blood, with Jurkat cell RNA spiked in. Noted subset: FACS-sorted CD8+CD4-CCR7+CD45RA+ naive T cells. This sequence originates from a human donor in good health. Some libraries in this study had Jurkat cell RNA spiked in. This CDR3 reads CAAKLGGTGGGGSYNEQFF. The CDR3 DNA is TGTGCCGCGAAACTAGGCGGGACAGGGGGCGGGGGATCCTACAATGAGCAGTTCTTC.